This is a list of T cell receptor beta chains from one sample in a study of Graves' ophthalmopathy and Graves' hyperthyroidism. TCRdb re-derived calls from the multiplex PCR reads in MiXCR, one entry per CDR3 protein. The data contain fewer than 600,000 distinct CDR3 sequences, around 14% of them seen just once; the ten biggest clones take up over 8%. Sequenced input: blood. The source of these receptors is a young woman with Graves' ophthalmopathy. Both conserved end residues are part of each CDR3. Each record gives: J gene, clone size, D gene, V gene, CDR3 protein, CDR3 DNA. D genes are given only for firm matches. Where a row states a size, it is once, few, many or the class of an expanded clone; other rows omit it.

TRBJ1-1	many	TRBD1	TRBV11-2	CASSIGTGLNTEAFF	TGTGCCAGCAGCATAGGGACAGGGCTGAACACTGAAGCTTTCTTT
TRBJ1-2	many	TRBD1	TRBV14	CASSQNTGVGYGYTF	TGTGCCAGCAGCCAAAACACAGGGGTGGGCTATGGCTACACCTTC
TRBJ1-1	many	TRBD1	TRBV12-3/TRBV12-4	CASTGQIGTEAFF	TGTGCCAGCACGGGACAGATCGGCACTGAAGCTTTCTTT
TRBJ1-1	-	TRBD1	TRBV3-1	CASSQYSRQGATEAFF	TGTGCCAGCAGCCAGTATTCCCGACAGGGGGCTACTGAAGCTTTCTTT
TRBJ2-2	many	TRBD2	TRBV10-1	CASSESTLAGANTGELFF	TGCGCCAGCAGTGAGTCGACTCTAGCGGGAGCGAACACCGGGGAGCTGTTTTTT
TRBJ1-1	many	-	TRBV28	CASGTRPTEAFF	TGTGCCAGCGGCACACGGCCCACTGAAGCTTTCTTT
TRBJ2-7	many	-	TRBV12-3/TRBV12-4	CASSEYGRNYEQYF	TGTGCCAGCAGTGAGTACGGCCGGAACTACGAGCAGTACTTC
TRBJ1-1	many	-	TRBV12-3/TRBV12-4	CASRSAPGGTEAFF	TGTGCCAGCAGATCGGCCCCTGGGGGTACTGAAGCTTTCTTT
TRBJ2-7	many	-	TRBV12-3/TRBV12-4	CASSFIGGKYEQYF	TGTGCCAGCAGTTTTATCGGGGGAAAGTACGAGCAGTACTTC
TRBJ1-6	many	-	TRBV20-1	CSASGSPLHF	TGCAGTGCTAGCGGCTCGCCCCTCCACTTT
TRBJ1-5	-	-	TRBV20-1	CSNGLKGRNQPQHF	TGCAGTAACGGACTCAAGGGGAGGAATCAGCCCCAGCATTTT
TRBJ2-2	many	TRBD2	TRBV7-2	CASSQGLAAGELFF	TGTGCCAGCAGCCAGGGACTAGCGGCCGGGGAGCTGTTTTTT
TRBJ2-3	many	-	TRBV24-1	CATSDWEGWQYF	TGTGCCACCAGTGATTGGGAAGGATGGCAGTATTTT
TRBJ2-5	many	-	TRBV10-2	CASRDSLQETQYF	TGCGCCAGCAGAGACAGCCTCCAAGAGACCCAGTACTTC
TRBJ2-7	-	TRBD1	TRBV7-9	CASSFNRGFDEQYF	TGTGCCAGCAGCTTTAACAGGGGGTTCGACGAGCAGTACTTC
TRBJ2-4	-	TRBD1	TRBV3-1	CASSHPRDRVGSKNIQYF	TGTGCCAGCAGCCACCCTCGAGACAGGGTGGGTAGCAAAAACATTCAGTACTTC
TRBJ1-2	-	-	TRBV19	CASSPGTSFANYGYTF	TGTGCCAGTAGCCCTGGGACGTCCTTCGCTAACTATGGCTACACCTTC
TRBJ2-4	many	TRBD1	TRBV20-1	CSARTGGMYIQYF	TGCAGTGCTAGAACAGGGGGCATGTACATTCAGTACTTC
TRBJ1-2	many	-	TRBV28	CASSLPGDQKHGGYTF	TGTGCCAGCAGTTTACCGGGGGACCAAAAGCACGGTGGCTACACCTTC
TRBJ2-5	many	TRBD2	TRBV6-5	CASSYGAGEGTQYF	TGTGCCAGCAGTTACGGGGCGGGAGAAGGGACCCAGTACTTC
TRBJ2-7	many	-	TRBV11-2	CASSRDPSYEQYF	TGTGCCAGCAGCCGGGACCCTTCCTACGAGCAGTACTTC
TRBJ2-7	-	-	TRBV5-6	CASSLSTQSTF	TGTGCCAGCAGCTTGTCGACACAGTCCACTTTC
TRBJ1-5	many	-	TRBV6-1	CASSESGGYQPQHF	TGTGCCAGCAGTGAGTCTGGGGGGTATCAGCCCCAGCATTTT
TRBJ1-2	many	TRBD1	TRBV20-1	CSAMKDRVFGYTF	TGCAGTGCTATGAAGGACAGGGTATTTGGCTACACCTTC
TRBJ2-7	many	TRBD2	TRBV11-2	CASSLDLGGSYEQYF	TGTGCCAGCAGCTTAGATCTTGGCGGGAGCTACGAGCAGTACTTC
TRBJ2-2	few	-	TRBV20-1	CSARDPVGGPLNTGELFF	TGCAGTGCTAGAGACCCGGTTGGGGGGCCCTTGAACACCGGGGAGCTGTTTTTT
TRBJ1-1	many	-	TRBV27	CASSFRSHQGRREAFF	TGTGCCAGCAGTTTCCGCTCTCACCAAGGGAGGAGGGAAGCTTTCTTT
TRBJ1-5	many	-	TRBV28	CASSSAEGTLNQPQHF	TGTGCCAGCAGTTCCGCGGAGGGGACCCTTAATCAGCCCCAGCATTTT
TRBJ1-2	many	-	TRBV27	CASSLIGGLGYGYTF	TGTGCCAGCAGTTTAATCGGGGGCTTGGGCTATGGCTACACCTTC
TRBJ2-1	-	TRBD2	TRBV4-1	CASSQDGDPSGGAYNEQFF	TGCGCCAGCAGCCAAGATGGGGACCCTAGCGGGGGGGCATACAATGAGCAGTTCTTC
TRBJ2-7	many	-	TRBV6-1	CATTGYEQYF	TGTGCCACGACAGGCTACGAGCAGTACTTC
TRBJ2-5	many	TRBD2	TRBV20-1	CSAQGGDSGSQETQYF	TGCAGTGCTCAGGGGGGGGATAGCGGGAGCCAAGAGACCCAGTACTTC
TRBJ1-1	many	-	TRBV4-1	CASSQDQRNTEAFF	TGCGCCAGCAGCCAAGATCAACGGAACACTGAAGCTTTCTTT
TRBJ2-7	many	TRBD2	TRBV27	CASSSAGAGVYEQYF	TGTGCCAGCAGTTCCGCGGGAGCAGGAGTCTACGAGCAGTACTTC
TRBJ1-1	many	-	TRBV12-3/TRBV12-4	CASSLFSFF	TGTGCCAGCAGTTTATTCTCTTTCTTT
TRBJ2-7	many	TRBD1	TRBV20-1	CSAAGQGGAYEQYF	TGCAGTGCTGCCGGACAGGGAGGCGCCTACGAGCAGTACTTC
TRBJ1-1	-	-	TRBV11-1	CASSPVGEDPWRTEAFF	TGTGCCAGCAGCCCAGTTGGGGAGGACCCTTGGCGCACTGAAGCTTTCTTT
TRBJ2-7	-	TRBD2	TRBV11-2	CASSFGQRGGSSYEQHF	TGTGCCAGCAGCTTTGGCCAGCGGGGGGGAAGCTCCTACGAGCAGCACTTC
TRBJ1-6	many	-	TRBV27	CASSLLGVNSPLHF	TGTGCCAGCAGTTTATTAGGGGTTAATTCACCCCTCCACTTT
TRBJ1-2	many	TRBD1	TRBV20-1	CSARVGAGGNYGYTF	TGCAGTGCTAGAGTGGGGGCAGGGGGCAATTATGGCTACACCTTC
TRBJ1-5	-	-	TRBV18	CASSPVGEGTQPQHF	TGTGCCAGCTCACCGGTAGGTGAGGGTACTCAGCCCCAGCATTTT
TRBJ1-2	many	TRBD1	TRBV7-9	CASRSLGTGKEETF	TGTGCCAGTCGCTCTTTAGGGACAGGGAAAGAAGAAACCTTC
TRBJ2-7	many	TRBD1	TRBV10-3	CAISVRDRDYYEQYF	TGTGCCATCAGTGTTCGGGACAGGGACTACTACGAGCAGTACTTC
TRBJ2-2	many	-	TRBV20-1	CSARELGELFF	TGCAGTGCTAGAGAACTTGGGGAGCTGTTTTTT
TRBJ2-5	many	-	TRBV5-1	CASSGGAAETQYF	TGCGCCAGCAGCGGCGGGGCTGCGGAGACCCAGTACTTC
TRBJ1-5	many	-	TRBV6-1	CASSDGTTNQPQHF	TGTGCCAGCAGTGATGGGACCACCAATCAGCCCCAGCATTTT
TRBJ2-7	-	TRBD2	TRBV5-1	CSSSLAGDEQYF	TGCTCCAGCAGCTTGGCGGGGGACGAGCAGTACTTC
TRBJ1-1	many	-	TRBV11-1	CASSLGSRYLNTEAFF	TGTGCCAGCAGCTTAGGTTCCCGTTACCTGAACACTGAAGCTTTCTTT
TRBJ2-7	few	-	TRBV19	CASSIGPTYEQYF	TGTGCCAGTAGTATCGGACCAACCTACGAGCAGTACTTC
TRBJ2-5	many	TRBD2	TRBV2	CASRASGRAVSGETQYF	TGTGCCAGCAGGGCTAGCGGGAGGGCCGTATCCGGTGAGACCCAGTACTTC
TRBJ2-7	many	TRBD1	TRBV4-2	CASREAGQGYEQYF	TGTGCCAGCAGAGAAGCGGGACAGGGGTACGAGCAGTACTTC
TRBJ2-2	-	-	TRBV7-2	CASSPLRAGELFF	TGTGCCAGCAGCCCCCTGAGGGCCGGGGAGCTGTTTTTT
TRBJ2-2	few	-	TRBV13	CASSLYGETGELFF	TGTGCCAGCAGCTTATACGGGGAGACCGGGGAGCTGTTTTTT
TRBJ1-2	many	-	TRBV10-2	CASSYGGYYGYTF	TGCGCCAGCAGTTACGGGGGCTACTATGGCTACACCTTC
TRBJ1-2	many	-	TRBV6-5	CASSHRGQTDYGYTF	TGTGCCAGCAGTCACCGAGGACAGACCGACTATGGCTACACCTTC
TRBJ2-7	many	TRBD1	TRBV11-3	CASSSWTGSSYEQYF	TGTGCCAGCAGCTCTTGGACAGGGAGCTCCTACGAGCAGTACTTC
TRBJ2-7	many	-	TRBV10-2	CASMKANYEQYF	TGCGCCAGCATGAAGGCGAACTACGAGCAGTACTTC
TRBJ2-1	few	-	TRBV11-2	CASSFEPFSYNEQFF	TGTGCCAGCAGCTTTGAGCCTTTCTCCTACAATGAGCAGTTCTTC
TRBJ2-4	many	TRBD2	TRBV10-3	CAISGAGDKNIQYF	TGTGCCATCAGTGGAGCGGGGGACAAAAACATTCAGTACTTC
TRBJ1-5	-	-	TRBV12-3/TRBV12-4	CASSRLRVQPQHF	TGTGCCAGCAGCCGCCTGAGGGTACAGCCCCAGCATTTT